The 26 T cell receptor beta chains in this list originate from one sample, sequenced in a study of blood T cell repertoires in COVID-19. Libraries were prepared by immunoSEQ multiplex PCR; TCRdb keeps only in-frame clonotypes and omits some of them. The profile shows about 440,000 clones, about nine tenths of them singletons. Sequenced: PBMCs or T cells enriched from blood (not recorded which). Every receptor here comes from a man between 18 and 35 years old who had recovered from COVID-19.

V is TRBV19 and J is TRBJ1-1; TRBD1 is a possible D gene (6 bases). There are 16 residues in the CDR3. Per germline, CDR1 LNHDA and CDR2 SQIVND (reference sequence). Trimming stripped 8 bases from V and 7 bases from J, with 26 bases between. CDR3 sequence reads: CASASQGWLSLNEAFF. In DNA form, the CDR3 reads TGTGCCAGTGCTAGTCAGGGGTGGTTATCCCTGAATGAAGCTTTCTTT.

The rearrangement uses TRBV11-1 and TRBJ1-3, with D maybe TRBD1 (5 bases). Trimming removed 5 bases from V and 5 bases from J, with 16 bases in between. This CDR3 contains 15 residues. Per germline, CDR1 SGHAT and CDR2 FQDESV (reference sequence). The CDR3 loop reads CASSNQGGGRNTIYF. The CDR3 DNA reads as TGTGCCAGCAGCAACCAGGGAGGAGGGCGAAACACCATATATTTT.

This clone was detected once. V is TRBV28 and J is TRBJ1-3; 9 bases line up with TRBD1. The V segment lost 6 bases and the J segment 4 bases; nucleotides outside the gene matches: 4. Germline values: CDR1 MDHEN, CDR2 SYDVKM. There are 14 residues in the CDR3. The CDR3 loop reads CASRRQGGGNTIYF. For the CDR3, the DNA is TGTGCCAGCAGAAGACAGGGGGGAGGAAACACCATATATTTT.

The genes are TRBV28 and TRBJ2-2; possibly TRBD2 for D (6 bases). The V gene's germline CDR1 is MDHEN and CDR2 SYDVKM. V was clipped by 6 bases and J by 7 bases, with 18 bases between them. CDR3 length: 15 residues. CDR3 region: CASSPGRGTNGELFF. As DNA, the CDR3 is TGTGCCAGCAGCCCCGGCCGGGGGACCAACGGGGAGCTGTTTTTT.

DNA for the CDR3: TGTGCCAGCAGTTTAATGTCCTTGAGCTCCTACAATGAGCAGTTCTTC. It is translated as CASSLMSLSSYNEQFF. The chain employs TRBV27 and TRBJ2-1; the D is unclear. The CDR3 has 16 residues. The V and J ends lost 2 bases and 0 bases respectively, with 11 bases between them. Germline V lookup: CDR1 MNHEY, CDR2 SMNVEV (reference sequence).

In the case of this clone: The junction and the germline gene differ at one end; a read error may be behind it. The chain uses TRBV7-8 and TRBJ2-7; TRBD2 is a possible D gene (6 bases). Germline CDR1 reads SGHVS; CDR2 reads FQNEAQ. The CDR3 totals 14 residues. Here the CDR3 DNA reads TGTGCCAGCAGCTTAGAGAGTGGTGGCCTAGCGAGAGTTTTC. The encoded protein is CASSLESGGLARVF. The whole variable domain, filled in from reference TRBV7-8 and TRBJ2-7, reads GAGVSQSPRYKVAKRGQDVALRCDPISGHVSLFWYQQALGQGPEFLTYFQNEAQLDKSGLPSDRFFAERPEGSVSTLKIQRTQQEDSAVYLCASSLESGGLARVFGPGTRLTVT.

The chain employs TRBV6-5 and TRBJ1-4, with 9 bases matching TRBD1. The V and J ends lost 6 bases and 8 bases, in that order; junction bases with no gene match: 7. The CDR3 runs to 14 residues. Germline values: CDR1 MNHEY, CDR2 SVGAGI. The CDR3 sequence: CASRPGQGREKLFF. In DNA form, the CDR3 reads TGTGCCAGCAGACCCGGACAGGGGAGGGAAAAACTGTTTTTT.

The chain joins TRBV5-6 to TRBJ2-1; TRBD2 is a possible D gene (6 bases). The CDR3 consists of 13 residues. Looked up from germline, CDR1 is SGHDT and CDR2 is YYEEEE. V was pared by 2 bases and J by 8 bases, with 11 bases between. CDR3: CASSLAGWDEQFF. The CDR3 nucleotides are TGTGCCAGCAGCTTAGCGGGCTGGGATGAGCAGTTCTTC.

This chain's CDR3 is CASTQGYTGELFF. In DNA, the CDR3 is TGTGCCAGCACACAGGGATACACCGGGGAGCTGTTTTTT. The chain recombines TRBV2 with TRBJ2-2, with D perhaps TRBD1 (6 bases). The CDR3 totals 13 residues. CDR1 SNHLY and CDR2 FYNNEI come from the germline V gene. Trimming removed 7 bases from V and 3 bases from J, with 9 bases in between.

The chain has TRBV3-1 (or the pseudogene TRBV3-2) and TRBJ1-3; D not resolved. With 1 base removed from V and 2 bases from J, the gap between germline ends came to 6 bases. This CDR3 comprises 14 residues. Germline CDR1 and CDR2: LGHDT and YNNKEL (reference sequence). The CDR3 DNA sequence: TGTGCCAGCAGCCAAGGTCAGGCTGGAAACACCATATATTTT. It encodes CASSQGQAGNTIYF.

This rearrangement joins TRBV10-1 to TRBJ1-1; 8 bases are shared with TRBD1. V gave up 6 bases and J gave up 6 bases; unmatched junction bases: 6. The length of the CDR3 is 13 residues. Germline V lookup: CDR1 WNHNN, CDR2 SYGVQD (reference sequence). In DNA, the CDR3 is TGCGCCAGCAGGGCTGACAGGGGAGCTGAAGCTTTCTTT. This encodes CASRADRGAEAFF.

The gene calls are TRBV5-4 and TRBJ2-3; perhaps TRBD1 as D (6 bases). There are 15 residues in the CDR3. The germline V and J ends were trimmed by 3 bases and 2 bases, with 13 bases remaining between them. Germline V gene lookup returns CDR1 SGHNT and CDR2 YYREEE (reference sequence). The CDR3 region is CASSSLAGDTDTQYF. DNA of the CDR3: TGTGCCAGCAGCTCTCTGGCAGGGGACACAGATACGCAGTATTTT.

This clone has just one count. V and J are TRBV11-3 and TRBJ2-5; maybe TRBD2 (5 bases). The CDR3 has 14 residues. Germline values: CDR1 SGHNT, CDR2 YENEEA. V was cut by 0 bases and J by 2 bases, with 7 bases left in between. CDR3 sequence: CASSLDGGQETQYF. The CDR3 nucleotides are TGTGCCAGCAGCTTAGACGGCGGGCAAGAGACCCAGTACTTC.

This clone was recorded only once. The chain employs TRBV19 and TRBJ2-2, with no clear D. There are 14 residues in the CDR3. The germline V gene encodes CDR1 LNHDA and CDR2 SQIVND (reference sequence). V lost 3 bases and J 0 bases, leaving 5 bases between the germline ends. This CDR3 is CASSINSNTGELFF. CDR3 bases: TGTGCCAGTAGTATCAATTCGAACACCGGGGAGCTGTTTTTT.

The chain employs TRBV28 and TRBJ2-1, with 8 bases lining up with TRBD2. Unmatched junction bases numbered 11, after V lost 6 bases and J lost 4 bases. This CDR3 has 16 residues. In germline, CDR1 is MDHEN, CDR2 SYDVKM. In nucleotides, the CDR3 is TGTGCCAGCAGCCAGTTTACTTTAGCGGGATACAATGAGCAGTTCTTC. It translates to CASSQFTLAGYNEQFF.

The chain has TRBV2 and TRBJ1-1; D not resolved. The CDR3 length is 14 residues. V was pared by 7 bases and J by 1 base, with 13 bases between. From germline, CDR1 is SNHLY and CDR2 FYNNEI. The CDR3 here is CASTIIERNTEAFF. In DNA form, the CDR3 reads TGTGCCAGCACTATCATTGAACGGAACACTGAAGCTTTCTTT.

The rearrangement uses TRBV20-1 and TRBJ1-2, with D perhaps TRBD1 (6 bases). The CDR3 loop spans 11 amino acids. Germline lookup yields CDR1 DFQATT and CDR2 SNEGSKA (reference sequence). This CDR3 reads CAGAPNYGYTF. The CDR3 DNA reads TGCGCGGGGGCTCCTAACTATGGCTACACCTTC.

The V and J genes are TRBV28 and TRBJ1-5; D is ambiguous. Per germline, CDR1 MDHEN and CDR2 SYDVKM. Trimming cost V 5 bases and J 4 bases, with 18 bases left between them. The CDR3 covers 16 residues. In DNA form, the CDR3 reads TGTGCCAGCAGTCTGGACGGGGTCTGGAGAAATCAGCCCCAGCATTTT. Protein sequence: CASSLDGVWRNQPQHF.

The chain links TRBV18 to TRBJ2-6; possibly TRBD1 for D (5 bases). The CDR3 runs 15 residues. V shed 3 bases and J shed 0 bases, with 6 bases lying between them. Germline V CDR1 and CDR2: KGHSH, LQKENI. DNA for the CDR3: TGTGCCAGCTCACCCGACAGCTCTGGGGCCAACGTCCTGACTTTC. This translates into CASSPDSSGANVLTF. Full variable domain (remainder filled in from reference TRBV18 and TRBJ2-6): NAGVMQNPRHLVRRRGQEARLRCSPMKGHSHVYWYRQLPEEGLKFMVYLQKENIIDESGMPKERFSAEFPKEGPSILRIQQVVRGDSAAYFCASSPDSSGANVLTFGAGSRLTVL.

The chain is built from TRBV2 and TRBJ1-6, with 7 positions matching TRBD1. Germline loops: CDR1 SNHLY, CDR2 FYNNEI. Trimming took 8 bases from V and 4 from J; bases not matched to a gene: 8. The CDR3 has 15 residues. CDR3 residues: CASHTGTEYNSPLHF. DNA for the CDR3: TGTGCCAGCCATACCGGGACAGAGTATAATTCACCCCTCCACTTT.

The rearrangement links TRBV29-1 to TRBJ1-1; TRBD1 agrees at 9 bases. This CDR3 contains 14 residues. CDR1 and CDR2 (germline): SQVTM, ANQGSEA. The V and J ends lost 7 bases and 1 base, in that order; junction bases with no gene match: 7. CDR3 loop: CSAGQGNGNTEAFF. The CDR3 region has the DNA TGCAGCGCGGGACAGGGTAATGGGAACACTGAAGCTTTCTTT.

The CDR3 is CASSLGGLAGVGDTQYF. The CDR3, as DNA: TGCGCCAGCAGCTTGGGGGGACTAGCGGGAGTGGGAGATACGCAGTATTTT. The chain has TRBV5-1 and TRBJ2-3; 14 bases are a match to TRBD2. Per the germline V gene, CDR1 is SGHRS and CDR2 is YFSETQ. The trim removed 0 bases at V and 5 bases at J, leaving 5 bases unmatched. The CDR3 totals 17 residues.

This sequence joins TRBV5-4 and TRBJ1-6; 9 nucleotides line up with TRBD1. V dropped 4 bases and J dropped 10; count of bases not matched to a gene: 15. Germline V gives CDR1 SGHNT, CDR2 YYREEE (reference sequence). CDR3 length: 17 residues. The CDR3 bases are TGTGCCAGCAGCCGGGGGGTAGACAGGGGGATAGGATCACCCCTCCACTTT. Its translation: CASSRGVDRGIGSPLHF.

The genes are TRBV7-9 and TRBJ2-3, with 7 nucleotides matching TRBD2. V trimming: 5 bases; J trimming: 1 base; junction bases outside the gene matches: 12. There are 17 residues in the CDR3. Germline loops: CDR1 SEHNR, CDR2 FQNEAQ (reference sequence). For the CDR3, the DNA is TGTGCCAGCAGCCGCGCCGTCGGCGGGAGAGGCACAGATACGCAGTATTTT. It codes for CASSRAVGGRGTDTQYF.

The chain joins TRBV5-6 to TRBJ1-1; D call uncertain. Germline V gene data show CDR1 as SGHDT and CDR2 as YYEEEE. V lost 4 bases and J lost 4, with 11 bases in between. The length of the CDR3 is 13 residues. CDR3 in DNA: TGTGCCAGCAGCACGAGGGCGTTCACTGAAGCTTTCTTT. Its translation is CASSTRAFTEAFF.

The V gene is TRBV5-4, the J gene TRBJ1-2, with 7 positions matching TRBD1. There are 14 residues in the CDR3. V gave up 5 bases and J gave up 0 bases; unmatched junction bases: 4. Germline loops: CDR1 SGHNT, CDR2 YYREEE (reference sequence). DNA of the CDR3: TGTGCCAGCAGGTTGACAGGGACTAACTATGGCTACACCTTC. Its protein is CASRLTGTNYGYTF.